What follows describes a single T cell receptor (beta chain). Its antigen remains unknown. The data belong to a study of shared clonotypes between healthy human individuals. Findings and caveats of the study: Non-shared clonotypes displayed generation probabilities falling below those of clonotypes present in all four donors.

The CDR3 sequence is 13 residues long. V was trimmed by 3 bases and J by 4 bases, leaving 10 bases between them. Germline values: CDR1 MDHEN, CDR2 SYDVKM. Some clones are missing from TCRdb's copy, which holds only in-frame ones; the method was immunoSEQ multiplex PCR. In the table there are fewer than 200,000 clones, over 80% of which are singletons. Input material: naive CD4+ T cells sorted from blood. As to subset: CD45RA+ positively selected. The clonotype comes from a woman in her 30s in good health. The chain links TRBV28 to TRBJ2-7, with unresolved D. CDR3 amino acids: CASSFSNSYEQYF. CDR3 DNA: TGTGCCAGCAGTTTTAGTAACAGTTACGAGCAGTACTTC.